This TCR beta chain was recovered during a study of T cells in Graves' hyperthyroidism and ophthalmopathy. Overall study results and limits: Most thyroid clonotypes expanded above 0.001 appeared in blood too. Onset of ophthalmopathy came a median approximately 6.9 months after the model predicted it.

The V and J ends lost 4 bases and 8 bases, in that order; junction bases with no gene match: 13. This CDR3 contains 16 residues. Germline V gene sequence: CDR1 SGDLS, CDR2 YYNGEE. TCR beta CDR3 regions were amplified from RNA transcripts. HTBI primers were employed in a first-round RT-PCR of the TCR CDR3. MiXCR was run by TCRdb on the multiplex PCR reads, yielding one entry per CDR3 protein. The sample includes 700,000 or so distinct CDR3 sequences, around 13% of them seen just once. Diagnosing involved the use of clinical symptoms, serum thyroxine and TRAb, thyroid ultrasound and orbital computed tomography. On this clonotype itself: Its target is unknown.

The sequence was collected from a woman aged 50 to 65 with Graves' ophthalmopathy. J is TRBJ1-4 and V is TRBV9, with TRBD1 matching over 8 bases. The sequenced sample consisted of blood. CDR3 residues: CASSPHLGTGGEKLFF. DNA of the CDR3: TGTGCCAGCAGCCCACATCTTGGGACAGGAGGGGAAAAACTGTTTTTT. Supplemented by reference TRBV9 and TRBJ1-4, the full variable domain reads DSGVTQTPKHLITATGQRVTLRCSPRSGDLSVYWYQQSLDQGLQFLIQYYNGEERAKGNILERFSAQQFPDLHSELNLSSLELGDSALYFCASSPHLGTGGEKLFFGSGTQLSVL.